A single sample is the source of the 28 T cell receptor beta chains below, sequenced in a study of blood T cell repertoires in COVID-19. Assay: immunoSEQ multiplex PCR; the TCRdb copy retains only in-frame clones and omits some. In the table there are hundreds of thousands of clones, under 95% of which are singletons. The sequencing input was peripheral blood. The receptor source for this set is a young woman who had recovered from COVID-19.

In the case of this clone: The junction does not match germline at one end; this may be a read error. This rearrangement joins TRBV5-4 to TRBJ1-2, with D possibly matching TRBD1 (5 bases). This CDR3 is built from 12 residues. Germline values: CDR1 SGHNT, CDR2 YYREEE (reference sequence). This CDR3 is CASSLDMGPISF. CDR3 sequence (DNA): TGTGCCAGCAGCTTGGACATGGGGCCGATTAGCTTC.

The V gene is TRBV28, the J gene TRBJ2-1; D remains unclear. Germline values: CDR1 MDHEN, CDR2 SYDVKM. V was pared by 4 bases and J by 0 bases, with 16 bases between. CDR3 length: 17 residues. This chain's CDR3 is CASSSRLHPSSYNEQFF. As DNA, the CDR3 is TGTGCCAGCAGTTCCCGACTCCATCCGAGCTCCTACAATGAGCAGTTCTTC. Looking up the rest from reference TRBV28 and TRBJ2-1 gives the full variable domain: DVKVTQSSRYLVKRTGEKVFLECVQDMDHENMFWYRQDPGLGLRLIYFSYDVKMKEKGDIPEGYSVSREKKERFSLILESASTNQTSMYLCASSSRLHPSSYNEQFFGPGTRLTVL.

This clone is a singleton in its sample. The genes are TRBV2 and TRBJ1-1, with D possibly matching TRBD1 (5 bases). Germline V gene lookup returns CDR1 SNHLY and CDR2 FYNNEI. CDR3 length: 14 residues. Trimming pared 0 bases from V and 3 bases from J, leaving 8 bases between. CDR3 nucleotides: TGTGCCAGCAGTGAAGCGCCGGGGGACACTGAAGCTTTCTTT. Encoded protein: CASSEAPGDTEAFF.

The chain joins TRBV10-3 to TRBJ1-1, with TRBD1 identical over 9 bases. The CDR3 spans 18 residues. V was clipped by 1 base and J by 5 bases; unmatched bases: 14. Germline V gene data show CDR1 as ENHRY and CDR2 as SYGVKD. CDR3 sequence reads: CAISEYRTGVGPRTEAFF. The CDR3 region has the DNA TGTGCCATCAGTGAGTACAGGACAGGGGTTGGTCCAAGGACTGAAGCTTTCTTT.

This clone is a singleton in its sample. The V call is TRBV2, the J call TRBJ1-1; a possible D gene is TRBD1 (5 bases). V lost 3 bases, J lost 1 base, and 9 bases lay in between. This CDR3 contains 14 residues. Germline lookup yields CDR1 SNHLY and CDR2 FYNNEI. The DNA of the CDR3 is TGTGCCAGCAGTGACTTGGGGGGGAACACTGAAGCTTTCTTT. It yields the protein CASSDLGGNTEAFF.

CDR3 sequence: CASSYGGETQYF. The DNA of the CDR3 is TGTGCCAGCAGTTACGGGGGGGAGACCCAGTACTTC. V is TRBV6-6 and J is TRBJ2-5; D is possibly TRBD2 (6 bases). V lost 2 bases to trimming and J lost 5 bases, with 6 bases between them. The CDR3 covers 12 residues. Germline CDR1 MNHNY, CDR2 SVGAGI (reference sequence).

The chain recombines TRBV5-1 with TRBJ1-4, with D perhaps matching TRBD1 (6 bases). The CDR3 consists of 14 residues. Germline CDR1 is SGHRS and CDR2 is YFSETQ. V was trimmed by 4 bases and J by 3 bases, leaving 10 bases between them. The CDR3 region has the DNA TGCGCCAGCAGCAACGGGACACCTAATGAAAAACTGTTTTTT. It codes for CASSNGTPNEKLFF.

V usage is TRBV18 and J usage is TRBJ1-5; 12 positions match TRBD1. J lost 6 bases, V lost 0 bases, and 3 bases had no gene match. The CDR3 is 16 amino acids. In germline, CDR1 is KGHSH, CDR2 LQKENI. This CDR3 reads CASSPPGTGGPQPQHF. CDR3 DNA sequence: TGTGCCAGCTCACCACCCGGGACAGGGGGCCCTCAGCCCCAGCATTTT. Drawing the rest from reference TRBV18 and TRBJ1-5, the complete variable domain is NAGVMQNPRHLVRRRGQEARLRCSPMKGHSHVYWYRQLPEEGLKFMVYLQKENIIDESGMPKERFSAEFPKEGPSILRIQQVVRGDSAAYFCASSPPGTGGPQPQHFGDGTRLSIL.

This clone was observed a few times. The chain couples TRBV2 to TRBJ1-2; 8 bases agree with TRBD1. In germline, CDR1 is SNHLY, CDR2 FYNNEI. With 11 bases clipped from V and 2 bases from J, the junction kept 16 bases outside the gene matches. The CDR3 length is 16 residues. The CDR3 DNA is TGTGCCCGTTCACCGGGTTGGACAGGGAAGAACTATGGCTACACCTTC. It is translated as CARSPGWTGKNYGYTF.

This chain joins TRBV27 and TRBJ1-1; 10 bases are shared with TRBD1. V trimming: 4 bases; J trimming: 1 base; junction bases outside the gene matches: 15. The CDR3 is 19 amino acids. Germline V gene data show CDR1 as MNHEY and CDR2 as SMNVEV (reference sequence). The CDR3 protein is CASSSDTRTGGIRNTEAFF. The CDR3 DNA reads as TGTGCCAGCAGTTCAGACACCCGGACAGGGGGAATAAGGAACACTGAAGCTTTCTTT.

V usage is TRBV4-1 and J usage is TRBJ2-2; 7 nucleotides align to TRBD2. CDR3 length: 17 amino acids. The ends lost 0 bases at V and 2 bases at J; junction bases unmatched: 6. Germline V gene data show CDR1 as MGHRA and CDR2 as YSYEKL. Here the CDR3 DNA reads TGCGCCAGCAGCCAAGATAGGGGACTAACTAACACCGGGGAGCTGTTTTTT. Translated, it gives CASSQDRGLTNTGELFF.

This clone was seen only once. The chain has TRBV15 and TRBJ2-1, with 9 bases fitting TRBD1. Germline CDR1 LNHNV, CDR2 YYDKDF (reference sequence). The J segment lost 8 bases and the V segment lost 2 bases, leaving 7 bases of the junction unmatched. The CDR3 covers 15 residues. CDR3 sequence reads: CATSRLGQGIDEQFF. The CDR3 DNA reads TGTGCCACCAGCAGACTGGGACAGGGAATCGATGAGCAGTTCTTC.

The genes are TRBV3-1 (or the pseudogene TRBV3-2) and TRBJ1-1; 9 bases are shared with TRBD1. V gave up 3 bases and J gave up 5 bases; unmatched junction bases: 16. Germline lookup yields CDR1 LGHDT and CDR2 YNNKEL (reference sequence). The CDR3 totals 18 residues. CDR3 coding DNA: TGTGCCAGCAGCCAGGCGGGACAGGGCTCACAAGGGGGGACTGAAGCTTTCTTT. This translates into CASSQAGQGSQGGTEAFF.

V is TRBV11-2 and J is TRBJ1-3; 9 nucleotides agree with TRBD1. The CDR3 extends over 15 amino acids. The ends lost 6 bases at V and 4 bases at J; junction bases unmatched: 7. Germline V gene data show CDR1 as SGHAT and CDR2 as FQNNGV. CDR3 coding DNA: TGTGCCAGCAGTTCACAGGGGGCGGAAGGAAACACCATATATTTT. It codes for CASSSQGAEGNTIYF.

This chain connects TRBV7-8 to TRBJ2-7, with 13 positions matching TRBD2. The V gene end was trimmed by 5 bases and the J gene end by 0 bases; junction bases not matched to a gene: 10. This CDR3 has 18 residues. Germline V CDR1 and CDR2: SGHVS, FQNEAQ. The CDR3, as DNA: TGTGCCAGCAGCCGAGGACCGGGACTAGCGGGGAGCTCCTACGAGCAGTACGTC. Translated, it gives CASSRGPGLAGSSYEQYV.

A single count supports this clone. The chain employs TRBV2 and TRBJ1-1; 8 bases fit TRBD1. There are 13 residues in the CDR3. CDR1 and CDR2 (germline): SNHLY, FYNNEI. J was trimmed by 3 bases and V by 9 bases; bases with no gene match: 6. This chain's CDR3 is CASNRGEDTEAFF. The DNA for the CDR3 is TGTGCCAGTAACAGGGGGGAAGACACTGAAGCTTTCTTT. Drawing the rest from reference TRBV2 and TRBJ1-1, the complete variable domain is EPEVTQTPSHQVTQMGQEVILRCVPISNHLYFYWYRQILGQKVEFLVSFYNNEISEKSEIFDDQFSVERPDGSNFTLKIRSTKLEDSAMYFCASNRGEDTEAFFGQGTRLTVV.

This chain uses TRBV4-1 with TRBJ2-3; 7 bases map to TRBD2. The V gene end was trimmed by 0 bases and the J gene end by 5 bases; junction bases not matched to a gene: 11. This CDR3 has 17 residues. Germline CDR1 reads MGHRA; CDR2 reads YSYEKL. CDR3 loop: CASSQDDSGQIGDTQYF. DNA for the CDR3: TGCGCCAGCAGCCAAGACGATAGCGGGCAAATCGGAGATACGCAGTATTTT.

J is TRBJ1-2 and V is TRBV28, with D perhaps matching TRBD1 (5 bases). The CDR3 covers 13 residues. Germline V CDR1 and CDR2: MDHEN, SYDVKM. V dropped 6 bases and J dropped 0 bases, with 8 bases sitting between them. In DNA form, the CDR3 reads TGTGCCAGCAGCCGGGGGTCTAACTATGGCTACACCTTC. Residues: CASSRGSNYGYTF.

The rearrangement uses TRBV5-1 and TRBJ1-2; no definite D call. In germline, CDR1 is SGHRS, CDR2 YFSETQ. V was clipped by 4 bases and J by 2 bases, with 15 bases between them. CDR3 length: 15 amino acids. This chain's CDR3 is CASSPPLSENYGYTF. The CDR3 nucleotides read TGCGCCAGCAGCCCTCCCTTGTCGGAGAACTATGGCTACACCTTC.

Here the CDR3 DNA reads TGTGCCAGCAGCGTAAGTGTGGGGGCCAACACTGAAGCTTTCTTT. Its translation is CASSVSVGANTEAFF. The V gene is TRBV9, the J gene TRBJ1-1; possibly TRBD1 for D (6 bases). This CDR3 region has 15 residues. V lost 1 base to trimming and J lost 2 bases, with 12 bases between them. Germline V gene data show CDR1 as SGDLS and CDR2 as YYNGEE.

CDR3 nucleotides: TGCGCCAGCAGCTCAGTAGTGGGCAGGGGGGTCGTGGATGAAAAACTGTTTTTT. It codes for CASSSVVGRGVVDEKLFF. The chain couples TRBV5-1 to TRBJ1-4, with TRBD1 identical over 7 bases. The V segment lost 3 bases and the J segment 6 bases; nucleotides outside the gene matches: 17. Germline CDR1 and CDR2: SGHRS and YFSETQ. The CDR3 extends over 18 amino acids.

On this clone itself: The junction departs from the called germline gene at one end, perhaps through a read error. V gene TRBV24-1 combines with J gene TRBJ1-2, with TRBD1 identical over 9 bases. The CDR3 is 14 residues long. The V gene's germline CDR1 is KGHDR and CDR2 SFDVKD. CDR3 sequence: CATSGQGDNHGYTF. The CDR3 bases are TGTGCCACCAGTGGACAGGGGGATAACCATGGCTACACCTTC.

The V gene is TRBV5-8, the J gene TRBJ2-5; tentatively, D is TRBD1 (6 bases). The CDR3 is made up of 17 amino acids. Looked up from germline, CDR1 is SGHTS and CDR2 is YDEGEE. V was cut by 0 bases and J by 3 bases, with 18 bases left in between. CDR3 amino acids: CASSLGVGEPGEETQYF. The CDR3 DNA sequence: TGTGCCAGCAGCTTGGGGGTTGGGGAGCCAGGGGAAGAGACCCAGTACTTC.

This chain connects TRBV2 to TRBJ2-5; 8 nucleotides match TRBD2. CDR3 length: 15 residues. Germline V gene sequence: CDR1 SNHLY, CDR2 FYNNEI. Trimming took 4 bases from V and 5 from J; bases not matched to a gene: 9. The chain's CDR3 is CASSAGTPGGETQYF. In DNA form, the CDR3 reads TGTGCCAGCAGTGCCGGGACACCGGGAGGGGAGACCCAGTACTTC.

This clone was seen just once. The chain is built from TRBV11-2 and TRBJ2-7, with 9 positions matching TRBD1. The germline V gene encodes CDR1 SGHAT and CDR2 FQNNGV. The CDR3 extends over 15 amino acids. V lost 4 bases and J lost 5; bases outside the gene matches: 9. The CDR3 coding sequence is TGTGCCAGCAGCTCACCGGACAGGGGTAGCCACGAGCAGTACGTC. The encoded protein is CASSSPDRGSHEQYV.

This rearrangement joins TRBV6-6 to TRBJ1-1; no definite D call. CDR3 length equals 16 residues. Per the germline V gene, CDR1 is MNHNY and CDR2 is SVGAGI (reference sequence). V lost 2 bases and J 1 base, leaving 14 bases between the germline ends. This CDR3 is CASSYTRIVPNTEAFF. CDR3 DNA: TGTGCCAGCAGTTACACTAGAATTGTTCCGAACACTGAAGCTTTCTTT.

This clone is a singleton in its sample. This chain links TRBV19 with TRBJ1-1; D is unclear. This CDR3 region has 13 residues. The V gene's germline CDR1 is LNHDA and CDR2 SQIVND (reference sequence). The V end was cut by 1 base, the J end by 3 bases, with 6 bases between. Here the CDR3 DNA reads TGTGCCAGTAGTATAGCTCAGTACACTGAAGCTTTCTTT. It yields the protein CASSIAQYTEAFF.

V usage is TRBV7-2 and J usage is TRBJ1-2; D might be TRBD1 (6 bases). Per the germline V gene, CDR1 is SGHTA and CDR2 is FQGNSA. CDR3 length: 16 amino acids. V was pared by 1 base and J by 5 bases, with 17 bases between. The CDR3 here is CASSLGGGGRGYGYTF. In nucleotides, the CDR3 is TGTGCCAGCAGCTTAGGAGGAGGAGGGAGGGGGTATGGCTACACCTTC.